These 17 T cell receptor beta chains were all obtained from the same sample, sequenced in a study of cytomegalovirus exposure and HLA in healthy donors. The primer mix had 60 Vbeta and 13 Jbeta primers. The method was immunoSEQ multiplex PCR; TCRdb's version includes in-frame clones alone and lacks a portion of them. The table records roughly 180,000 clones, approximately 80% of them present only once. Sequencing was carried out using PBMCs. Receptors originate from a woman aged 25-40 years in good health and CMV-seropositive.

V usage is TRBV9 and J usage is TRBJ1-6; D gene ambiguous. Trimming removed 2 bases at V and 0 bases at J, with 9 bases between. The germline CDR1 and CDR2 sequences are SGDLS and YYNGEE. The CDR3 length is 16 residues. The CDR3 DNA follows: TGTGCCAGCAGCGTCGCTCCGAGCTCCTATAATTCACCCCTCCACTTT. Residues: CASSVAPSSYNSPLHF.

The chain recombines TRBV30 with TRBJ1-2; no reliable D call. The germline CDR1 and CDR2 sequences are GTSNPN and SVGIG (reference sequence). V was trimmed by 4 bases and J by 8 bases, leaving 5 bases between them. This CDR3 has 9 residues. In nucleotides, the CDR3 is TGTGCCTGGAAAGAGGGCTACACCTTC. As protein: CAWKEGYTF.

This clone has a single count. This chain links TRBV6-4 with TRBJ1-4; TRBD1 aligns across 7 bases. The V and J ends lost 7 bases and 6 bases, in that order; junction bases with no gene match: 11. The CDR3 loop spans 15 amino acids. Germline CDR1 MRHNA, CDR2 SNTAGT. CDR3 coding DNA: TGTGCCAGCAAGTCGACGGCAGGGGGGTATGAAAAACTGTTTTTT. Translating gives CASKSTAGGYEKLFF.

V is TRBV10-1 and J is TRBJ2-3; a weak D match, TRBD2 (7 bases). Trimming shortened V by 4 bases and J by 1 base, and 24 bases separated the two germline ends. The CDR3 covers 19 residues. The V gene's germline CDR1 is WNHNN and CDR2 SYGVQD (reference sequence). The CDR3 nucleotides are TGCGCCAGCAGTGGATCCGAGGGGGGGCCGGTGGATGGCACAGATACGCAGTATTTT. Amino acids: CASSGSEGGPVDGTDTQYF.

CDR3: CASIGQGASYGYTF. CDR3 coding DNA: TGTGCCAGCATCGGACAGGGGGCGAGCTATGGCTACACCTTC. The chain joins TRBV5-5 to TRBJ1-2; 11 bases match TRBD1. The trim removed 6 bases at V and 4 bases at J, leaving 5 bases unmatched. CDR3 length: 14 residues. Per germline, CDR1 SGHKS and CDR2 YYEKEE (reference sequence).

This chain joins TRBV6-1 and TRBJ1-1, with 11 bases matching TRBD1. The ends lost 6 bases at V and 4 bases at J; junction bases unmatched: 4. The CDR3 loop spans 14 amino acids. Per the germline V gene, CDR1 is MNHNS and CDR2 is SASEGT. CDR3 loop: CASRKGQGVTEAFF. CDR3 nucleotide sequence: TGTGCCAGCAGGAAGGGACAGGGGGTCACTGAAGCTTTCTTT.

CDR3 bases: TGTGCCAGCAGCTTATCAGGGGGACGGGTCACTGAAGCTTTCTTT. Translation: CASSLSGGRVTEAFF. V usage is TRBV7-2 and J usage is TRBJ1-1, with 7 bases matching TRBD1. This CDR3 is 15 amino acids long. Trimming removed 2 bases from V and 4 bases from J; junction bases left unmatched: 7. The germline CDR1 and CDR2 sequences are SGHTA and FQGNSA.

The rearrangement uses TRBV6-5 and TRBJ1-5; D is uncertain. The V gene lost 8 bases and the J gene lost 10 bases, with 18 bases spanning the gap. The germline gives CDR1 MNHEY, CDR2 SVGAGI. The length of the CDR3 is 13 residues. CDR3 protein: CASGIGSAGPQHF. The CDR3 bases are TGTGCCAGCGGGATTGGGTCAGCGGGTCCCCAGCATTTT.

This rearrangement joins TRBV19 to TRBJ2-2; the D is unclear. The CDR3 is 14 residues long. V was shortened by 1 base and J by 2 bases, with 5 bases between the two germline ends. Germline CDR1 and CDR2: LNHDA and SQIVND (reference sequence). Written as DNA, the CDR3 is TGTGCCAGTAGTATAGCCCTCAACACCGGGGAGCTGTTTTTT. Translation gives CASSIALNTGELFF.

This chain connects TRBV2 to TRBJ2-3, with D possibly matching TRBD2 (5 bases). CDR1 SNHLY and CDR2 FYNNEI come from the germline V gene. Trimming stripped 8 bases from V and 2 bases from J, with 14 bases between. The CDR3 totals 14 residues. DNA of the CDR3: TGTGCCAGCGGTCTAGCTGATACCACAGATACGCAGTATTTT. Protein product: CASGLADTTDTQYF.

The chain joins TRBV5-1 to TRBJ2-7; a weak D match, TRBD2 (6 bases). The CDR3 extends over 15 amino acids. Trimming left V 3 bases short and J 3 bases short, with 16 bases between. CDR1 SGHRS and CDR2 YFSETQ come from the germline V gene. DNA of the CDR3: TGCGCCAGCAGCTCCCCGGGGGACTCCAACTACGAGCAGTACTTC. It yields the protein CASSSPGDSNYEQYF.

The chain combines TRBV4-3 with TRBJ2-5, with TRBD2 matching over 14 bases. V lost 5 bases to trimming and J lost 0 bases; unmatched junction nucleotides: 11. The germline V gene has CDR1 LGHNA and CDR2 YSLEER. The CDR3 is made up of 19 amino acids. CDR3 sequence: CASSSRTSGGPMYQETQYF. The DNA of the CDR3 is TGCGCCAGCAGCTCTCGGACTAGCGGGGGGCCCATGTACCAAGAGACCCAGTACTTC.

The chain has TRBV7-8 and TRBJ2-7, with 12 bases lining up with TRBD1. CDR3 length: 13 residues. Germline V gives CDR1 SGHVS, CDR2 FQNEAQ. Trimming at V came to 6 bases and at J to 5 bases, leaving 2 bases not matched to a gene. CDR3 sequence reads: CASRGQGANEQYF. CDR3 nucleotides: TGTGCCAGCAGGGGACAGGGGGCGAACGAGCAGTACTTC.

This chain links TRBV18 with TRBJ1-6; D unresolved. V lost 6 bases and J lost 7, with 16 bases in between. Germline V CDR1 and CDR2: KGHSH, LQKENI. The CDR3 loop spans 15 amino acids. The CDR3 here is CASSNSGPKNSPLHF. CDR3 nucleotide sequence: TGTGCCAGCTCCAATTCAGGCCCAAAAAATTCACCCCTCCACTTT.

This chain joins TRBV6-4 and TRBJ2-2, with D perhaps TRBD2 (5 bases). V was cut by 8 bases and J by 6 bases, with 22 bases left in between. CDR1 and CDR2 (germline): MRHNA, SNTAGT. This CDR3 has 16 residues. The CDR3 spells CASSPLGESRAGELFF. CDR3 DNA sequence: TGTGCCAGCTCCCCACTCGGGGAAAGTAGGGCCGGGGAGCTGTTTTTT.

In its sample, this clone was seen a few times. This chain's CDR3 is CASSPLGASSPLHF. The CDR3 coding sequence is TGCGCCAGCAGCCCCCTGGGGGCGAGTTCACCCCTCCACTTT. V usage is TRBV5-1 and J usage is TRBJ1-6; TRBD1 is a possible D gene (6 bases). The CDR3 is 14 residues long. The V gene's germline CDR1 is SGHRS and CDR2 YFSETQ. Trimming stripped 4 bases from V and 9 bases from J, with 14 bases between.

The V and J genes are TRBV4-3 and TRBJ2-1, with 9 bases that match TRBD2. The junction had 6 bases not matched to a gene; V was cut back by 1 base and J by 2 bases. Germline V CDR1 and CDR2: LGHNA, YSLEER. CDR3 length: 17 residues. CDR3 sequence: CASSQGYGGGAYNEQFF. Here the CDR3 DNA reads TGCGCCAGCAGCCAAGGCTATGGCGGGGGGGCCTACAATGAGCAGTTCTTC.